Presented here are 11 T cell receptor beta chains from one specimen sequenced in a study of blood T cell repertoires in COVID-19. Clones were read by immunoSEQ multiplex PCR, and TCRdb kept only the in-frame ones, dropping some. The table shows around 300,000 clones, with more than 75% occurring only once. The source material was peripheral blood. The source is a woman between 25 and 40 years old who had recovered from COVID-19.

V is TRBV3-1 (or the pseudogene TRBV3-2) and J is TRBJ2-7, with 7 bases matching TRBD2. The CDR3 spans 17 residues. The junction had 14 bases not matched to a gene; V was cut back by 1 base and J by 5 bases. Germline V lookup: CDR1 LGHDT, CDR2 YNNKEL (reference sequence). CDR3 in amino acids: CASSQAKAGTAFHEQYF. The CDR3 DNA reads TGTGCCAGCAGCCAAGCTAAAGCGGGGACGGCGTTCCACGAGCAGTACTTC.

This chain joins TRBV9 and TRBJ2-3; D is possibly TRBD2 (5 bases). The germline CDR1 and CDR2 sequences are SGDLS and YYNGEE. The CDR3 runs 15 residues. Trimming left V 4 bases short and J 5 bases short, with 17 bases between. CDR3 sequence: CASSRTSYLEDTQYF. The CDR3 nucleotides read TGTGCCAGCAGCCGTACTAGTTACCTGGAAGATACGCAGTATTTT.

V gene TRBV19 combines with J gene TRBJ1-2; 9 bases are shared with TRBD1. With 3 bases clipped from V and 8 bases from J, the junction kept 4 bases outside the gene matches. The V gene's germline CDR1 is LNHDA and CDR2 SQIVND (reference sequence). CDR3 length equals 13 residues. CDR3 in amino acids: CASSMRTGGGYTF. CDR3 in DNA: TGTGCCAGTAGTATGAGAACAGGGGGCGGCTACACCTTC. Variable domain in full (rest from reference TRBV19 and TRBJ1-2): DGGITQSPKYLFRKEGQNVTLSCEQNLNHDAMYWYRQDPGQGLRLIYYSQIVNDFQKGDIAEGYSVSREKKESFPLTVTSAQKNPTAFYLCASSMRTGGGYTFGSGTRLTVV.

This chain connects TRBV6-6 to TRBJ2-2; D is undetermined. The germline V and J ends were trimmed by 6 bases and 3 bases, with 5 bases remaining between them. The CDR3 covers 12 residues. Germline CDR1 reads MNHNY; CDR2 reads SVGAGI (reference sequence). The CDR3 nucleotides read TGTGCCAGCAGCTATTACACCGGGGAGCTGTTTTTT. The encoded protein is CASSYYTGELFF.

This CDR3 reads CASSEAQTGEVFNEQFF. The CDR3 DNA follows: TGTGCCAGCAGTGAAGCGCAAACGGGGGAAGTTTTCAATGAGCAGTTCTTC. The chain combines TRBV2 with TRBJ2-1, with TRBD2 as a possible D gene (6 bases). Trimming stripped 0 bases from V and 6 bases from J, with 18 bases between. CDR3 length: 17 amino acids. Germline V lookup: CDR1 SNHLY, CDR2 FYNNEI.

This sequence joins TRBV28 and TRBJ1-1; 8 bases fit TRBD1. The J segment lost 6 bases and the V segment lost 5 bases, leaving 8 bases of the junction unmatched. The germline gives CDR1 MDHEN, CDR2 SYDVKM. CDR3 length equals 14 residues. This CDR3 reads CASSLRTGQPEAFF. The CDR3, as DNA: TGTGCCAGCAGTCTCCGGACAGGGCAACCTGAAGCTTTCTTT.

This chain uses TRBV7-2 with TRBJ1-1, with D uncertain. Trimming cost V 2 bases and J 5 bases, with 6 bases left between them. Per the germline V gene, CDR1 is SGHTA and CDR2 is FQGNSA. This CDR3 has 12 residues. The CDR3 DNA reads TGTGCCAGCAGCTTATCAGGAACTGAAGCTTTCTTT. As protein: CASSLSGTEAFF.

The chain employs TRBV7-8 and TRBJ2-7; 7 nucleotides match TRBD2. The germline V gene encodes CDR1 SGHVS and CDR2 FQNEAQ. The CDR3 runs 16 residues. The ends lost 7 bases at V and 3 bases at J; junction bases unmatched: 15. The CDR3 DNA sequence: TGTGCCAGCACTCAGGCTAGCGGACATCTCCTCTACGAGCAGTACTTC. Amino acids: CASTQASGHLLYEQYF.

This chain uses TRBV28 with TRBJ1-2, with D possibly TRBD1 on 5 matching bases. CDR1 is MDHEN and CDR2 is SYDVKM in the germline V gene. The CDR3 length is 13 residues. V lost 5 bases and J 2 bases, leaving 9 bases between the germline ends. The CDR3 region has the DNA TGTGCCAGCAGTAAACAGGCGAACTATGGCTACACCTTC. This sequence encodes CASSKQANYGYTF.

The J gene is TRBJ2-7, the V gene TRBV2; possibly TRBD1 for D (6 bases). Per germline, CDR1 SNHLY and CDR2 FYNNEI. This CDR3 spans 15 amino acids. V lost 6 bases and J lost 5, with 20 bases in between. The CDR3: CASSEYYRDRNEQYF. DNA for the CDR3: TGTGCCAGCAGCGAATACTACAGGGATAGGAACGAGCAGTACTTC. Filled out from reference TRBV2 and TRBJ2-7, the complete variable domain reads EPEVTQTPSHQVTQMGQEVILRCVPISNHLYFYWYRQILGQKVEFLVSFYNNEISEKSEIFDDQFSVERPDGSNFTLKIRSTKLEDSAMYFCASSEYYRDRNEQYFGPGTRLTVT.

The chain couples TRBV9 to TRBJ2-3; TRBD2 agrees at 7 bases. V lost 1 base to trimming and J lost 0 bases; unmatched junction nucleotides: 2. This CDR3 comprises 15 residues. CDR1 is SGDLS, CDR2 YYNGEE, per germline. This CDR3 reads CASSVLAESTDTQYF. The CDR3 region has the DNA TGTGCCAGCAGCGTACTAGCGGAGAGCACAGATACGCAGTATTTT. Based on the CDR3 plus reference TRBV9 and TRBJ2-3, the full variable domain is DSGVTQTPKHLITATGQRVTLRCSPRSGDLSVYWYQQSLDQGLQFLIQYYNGEERAKGNILERFSAQQFPDLHSELNLSSLELGDSALYFCASSVLAESTDTQYFGPGTRLTVL.